This paragraph reports one TCR beta chain. As yet, its antigen is unknown. These data come from a study of cytomegalovirus exposure and HLA in healthy donors. Study at large: Across 350 to 500 genotyped donors, approximately 80% landed in the Caucasian-associated ancestry cluster. Overall study findings and caveats: A few chains linked to CMV were shown in vitro to be specific for CMV antigens. Some public TCRs appeared in many individuals, while most sequences were rare. Cytomegalovirus-associated status was assigned to about 180 TCR beta chains.

V lost 5 bases, J lost 8 bases, and 9 bases stayed unmatched. The CDR3 consists of 14 residues. Germline V gene data show CDR1 as SGHAT and CDR2 as FQNNGV. In the PCR, 60 Vbeta and 13 Jbeta primers were used. TCRdb's table, derived via immunoSEQ multiplex PCR, lists solely in-frame clones and lacks some. The profile shows approximately 73,000 clones, around 60% of them singletons. This receptor was taken from a man aged 25 to 40 in good health and CMV-seropositive. The sample consisted of PBMCs. The J gene is TRBJ1-2, the V gene TRBV11-2, with 9 bases aligning to TRBD1. CDR3 region: CASSDTGGGHGYTF. The CDR3, as DNA: TGTGCCAGCAGCGACACAGGGGGCGGGCACGGCTACACCTTC.